These 21 T cell receptor beta chains came from one sample sequenced in a study of OX40 agonist ivuxolimab in advanced cancers. TCRdb's table, derived via immunoSEQ multiplex PCR, lists solely in-frame clones and lacks some. The data show 74,000 or so clones, about nine tenths seen once. Sequenced material: CD4+ or CD8+ T cells sorted from blood, taken in a trial of the OX40 agonist ivuxolimab. These receptors originate from an adult with an advanced solid tumor such as melanoma, head and neck, liver or kidney cancer.

The rearrangement joins TRBV7-9 to TRBJ2-7; D may be TRBD2 (5 bases). Trimming took 4 bases from V and 9 from J, leaving 13 bases between them. CDR3 length: 12 residues. The V gene's germline CDR1 is SEHNR and CDR2 FQNEAQ (reference sequence). As DNA, the CDR3 is TGTGCCAGCAGCTCTAGCACACTCCGGCAGTACTTC. This encodes CASSSSTLRQYF.

The chain employs TRBV11-2 and TRBJ1-2; D unresolved. Trimming cost V 1 base and J 7 bases, with 10 bases left between them. In germline, CDR1 is SGHAT, CDR2 FQNNGV. The CDR3 extends over 13 amino acids. CDR3 loop: CASSLAGFFGYTF. Here the CDR3 DNA reads TGTGCCAGCAGCTTAGCCGGGTTTTTTGGCTACACCTTC. The full variable domain, its missing parts supplied by reference TRBV11-2 and TRBJ1-2, is EAGVAQSPRYKIIEKRQSVAFWCNPISGHATLYWYQQILGQGPKLLIQFQNNGVVDDSQLPKDRFSAERLKGVDSTLKIQPAKLEDSAVYLCASSLAGFFGYTFGSGTRLTVV.

CDR3 DNA: TGTGCCACCAGCAGAGAGGGCGGGGGGTTCACAGATACGCAGTATTTT. It yields the protein CATSREGGGFTDTQYF. The chain is built from TRBV15 and TRBJ2-3; 8 bases are a match to TRBD2. The CDR3 extends over 16 amino acids. Germline CDR1 LNHNV, CDR2 YYDKDF (reference sequence). V trimming: 0 bases; J trimming: 2 bases; junction bases outside the gene matches: 4.

This chain connects TRBV28 to TRBJ2-6; D unclear. CDR3 length: 14 residues. V dropped 3 bases and J dropped 4 bases, with 7 bases sitting between them. In germline, CDR1 is MDHEN, CDR2 SYDVKM. CDR3 nucleotides: TGTGCCAGCAGTTTCCTCGTGGGGGCCAACGTCCTGACTTTC. Its protein is CASSFLVGANVLTF.

The chain uses TRBV2 and TRBJ2-5; perhaps TRBD2 as D (5 bases). The DNA end favors TRBJ2-7, so the J call may be wrong. This CDR3 region has 17 residues. Germline-derived CDR1 and CDR2 are SNHLY and FYNNEI. The CDR3 DNA reads TGTGCCAGCAGTGTATCTTTGGTCGGGCGGGCGTCCTACGAGCAGTACTTC. This translates into CASSVSLVGRASYEQYF.

This sequence joins TRBV5-1 and TRBJ2-7; a weak D match, TRBD2 (5 bases). Germline values: CDR1 SGHRS, CDR2 YFSETQ. The CDR3 is 13 residues long. Trimming took off 1 base at V and 3 bases at J, with 8 bases between the two ends. In DNA, the CDR3 is TGCGCCAGCAGCTTGTCTAGCAACTACGAGCAGTACTTC. Translating it yields CASSLSSNYEQYF.

The chain combines TRBV5-6 with TRBJ2-2; no clear D gene. Germline V gene lookup returns CDR1 SGHDT and CDR2 YYEEEE. V was cut by 1 base and J by 3 bases, with 7 bases left in between. The CDR3 spans 14 residues. The CDR3 region has the DNA TGTGCCAGCAGCTTGTTTTACTACACCGGGGAGCTGTTTTTT. Translated: CASSLFYYTGELFF.

V and J are TRBV27 and TRBJ2-1, with 14 bases identical to TRBD2. Trimming took 5 bases from V and 8 from J; bases not matched to a gene: 5. Germline CDR1 MNHEY, CDR2 SMNVEV (reference sequence). The CDR3 consists of 15 residues. The CDR3 sequence: CASSRLAGGSDEQFF. In DNA form, the CDR3 reads TGTGCCAGCAGTCGACTAGCGGGAGGGAGTGATGAGCAGTTCTTC.

The gene calls are TRBV5-1 and TRBJ2-7; D gene ambiguous. CDR3 length equals 13 residues. Trimming pared 4 bases from V and 2 bases from J, leaving 10 bases between. Germline V gives CDR1 SGHRS, CDR2 YFSETQ. The CDR3 sequence is CASSPDGTYEQYF. CDR3 in DNA: TGCGCCAGCAGCCCGGACGGAACCTACGAGCAGTACTTC.

The chain combines TRBV4-1 with TRBJ2-7; D perhaps matches TRBD2 (6 bases). Germline CDR1 and CDR2: MGHRA and YSYEKL. Trimming took 1 base from V and 4 from J, leaving 14 bases between them. This CDR3 is built from 15 residues. This CDR3 is CASSQVGGWGYEQYF. The CDR3 region has the DNA TGCGCCAGCAGCCAAGTGGGAGGATGGGGGTACGAGCAGTACTTC.

The chain links TRBV19 to TRBJ1-1, with D maybe TRBD1 (5 bases). Germline V gene sequence: CDR1 LNHDA, CDR2 SQIVND (reference sequence). V dropped 4 bases and J dropped 1 base, with 13 bases sitting between them. The length of the CDR3 is 15 residues. CDR3 bases: TGTGCCAGTAGTACCCTGACAGCCGAGAACACTGAAGCTTTCTTT. Protein: CASSTLTAENTEAFF.

This sequence joins TRBV5-1 and TRBJ1-5, with D tentatively TRBD1 (5 bases). This CDR3 is built from 14 residues. The germline gives CDR1 SGHRS, CDR2 YFSETQ. V gave up 2 bases and J gave up 4 bases, with 10 bases separating them. The CDR3 region is CASSFDGTNQPQHF. For the CDR3, the DNA is TGCGCCAGCAGCTTTGACGGGACGAATCAGCCCCAGCATTTT.

V is TRBV18 and J is TRBJ2-3; TRBD2 aligns across 13 bases. After removal of 5 bases from V and 2 bases from J, the junction contained 4 bases not matched to a gene. CDR1 is KGHSH and CDR2 is LQKENI in the germline V gene. CDR3 length: 16 residues. In DNA, the CDR3 is TGTGCCAGCTCAACAGGGACTAGCGGGAACACAGATACGCAGTATTTT. It yields the protein CASSTGTSGNTDTQYF.

The chain recombines TRBV4-3 with TRBJ1-2; 7 bases align to TRBD1. The CDR3 is 14 amino acids. Looked up from germline, CDR1 is LGHNA and CDR2 is YSLEER. Germline trimming cut 2 bases from V and 6 bases from J; bases unmatched to any gene: 6. The CDR3 DNA follows: TGCGCCAGCAGCCAAACTCACAGGGGCGATGGCTACACCTTC. Residues: CASSQTHRGDGYTF.

The chain combines TRBV7-9 with TRBJ2-3; D may be TRBD1 (6 bases). Germline CDR1 and CDR2: SEHNR and FQNEAQ (reference sequence). The CDR3 has 15 amino acids. With 2 bases removed from V and 2 bases from J, the gap between germline ends came to 11 bases. The CDR3: CASSLPGAITDTQYF. The CDR3 DNA sequence: TGTGCCAGCAGCTTACCAGGGGCGATCACAGATACGCAGTATTTT.

The DNA for the CDR3 is TGCGCCAGCAGCTTGACCGGCGACTACCAAGAGACCCAGTACTTC. It translates to CASSLTGDYQETQYF. This rearrangement joins TRBV5-1 to TRBJ2-5; no clear D. This CDR3 is built from 15 residues. V lost 1 base and J 0 bases, leaving 10 bases between the germline ends. Germline values: CDR1 SGHRS, CDR2 YFSETQ.

The chain uses TRBV5-8 and TRBJ2-5; TRBD1 is a possible D gene (5 bases). The germline V gene encodes CDR1 SGHTS and CDR2 YDEGEE. The CDR3 has 13 residues. The V end lost 0 bases, the J end lost 4 bases, and 7 bases lay between the germline ends. The CDR3 DNA reads TGTGCCAGCAGCTTGGGGGGCGGAGAGACCCAGTACTTC. As protein: CASSLGGGETQYF.

The V and J genes are TRBV11-3 and TRBJ2-2; D is ambiguous. The V end was cut by 3 bases, the J end by 0 bases, with 8 bases between. Per germline, CDR1 SGHNT and CDR2 YENEEA. This CDR3 spans 15 amino acids. The CDR3 spells CASSFSGSNTGELFF. The CDR3 region has the DNA TGTGCCAGCAGCTTTTCAGGTTCGAACACCGGGGAGCTGTTTTTT.

This clone came up once. J is TRBJ2-5 and V is TRBV5-1; a weak D match, TRBD2 (6 bases). V lost 1 base and J lost 2, with 12 bases in between. The germline V gene has CDR1 SGHRS and CDR2 YFSETQ. The CDR3 sequence is 15 residues long. The CDR3 DNA is TGCGCCAGCAGCTTGTCCGGGAGAGGACAAGAGACCCAGTACTTC. Protein sequence: CASSLSGRGQETQYF.

The rearrangement joins TRBV5-5 to TRBJ1-1; the D is unclear. Trimming shortened V by 0 bases and J by 1 base, and 13 bases separated the two germline ends. Per the germline V gene, CDR1 is SGHKS and CDR2 is YYEKEE (reference sequence). This CDR3 comprises 16 residues. The CDR3 region is CASSLEPTARNTEAFF. The CDR3 nucleotides are TGTGCCAGCAGCTTGGAACCGACCGCTAGGAACACTGAAGCTTTCTTT.

The chain links TRBV6-5 to TRBJ1-2, with D perhaps TRBD1 (5 bases). CDR1 MNHEY and CDR2 SVGAGI come from the germline V gene. This CDR3 is built from 13 residues. Trimming removed 6 bases at V and 4 bases at J, with 12 bases between. The CDR3 nucleotides read TGTGCCAGCAGCCCCGACAGAACCTATGGCTACACCTTC. Translation: CASSPDRTYGYTF.